These T cell receptor beta chains were read from a single sample in a study of cytomegalovirus exposure and HLA in healthy donors. This table comes from immunoSEQ multiplex PCR, and its TCRdb copy is limited to in-frame clones, with some not included. In the table there are about 140,000 clones, about four fifths of which are singletons. The material sequenced was PBMCs. The receptors come from a man aged 35 to 55 in good health and CMV-seropositive. The CDR3 runs from the conserved cysteine through the conserved F or W. A D gene is named only where the DNA matches it firmly. Part of the rows lack a size; the others show once, few, many or a class for expanded clones.

TRBJ1-4 . . TRBV7-8 TGTGCCAGCAGTTTGAGGACAACTAATGAAAAACTGTTTTTT CASSLRTTNEKLFF
TRBJ2-1 . . TRBV4-1 TGCGCCAGCAGCCACACAAGAACCAATGAGCAGTTCTTC CASSHTRTNEQFF
TRBJ2-1 . . TRBV7-3 TGTGCCAGCAGCTTAACACATACTAGCTCCTACAATGAGCAGTTCTTC CASSLTHTSSYNEQFF
TRBJ1-2 . TRBD1 TRBV2 TGTGCCAGCAGGGGACAGGGGGCGGTCTACAACTATGGCTACACCTTC CASRGQGAVYNYGYTF
TRBJ2-5 . . TRBV5-1 TGCGCCAGCAGCGACCGGGACAAAGAGACCCAGTACTTC CASSDRDKETQYF
TRBJ1-2 few . TRBV7-9 TGTGCCAGCAGCTTCGCGGAGAACTATGGCTACACCTTC CASSFAENYGYTF
TRBJ2-5 . . TRBV9 TGTGCCAGTAGTCTAACATACCGGGGAGAGACCCAGTACTTC CASSLTYRGETQYF
TRBJ1-5 . . TRBV27 TGTGCCAGCAGTTTACAGCGGGGGGGACAGCCCCAGCATTTT CASSLQRGGQPQHF
TRBJ2-5 . . TRBV7-2 TGTGCCAGCAGTCGCGGGGGAGGGGGGCAGGGAGAGACCCAGTACTTC CASSRGGGGQGETQYF
TRBJ2-7 once . TRBV27 TGTGCCAGCAGCCCACGACCCCCGGCAGGGCGAATCTACGAGCAGTACTTC CASSPRPPAGRIYEQYF
TRBJ2-3 . TRBD1 TRBV5-1 TGCGCCAGCAGTGCGACAGGGTCATCGGATACGCAGTATTTT CASSATGSSDTQYF
TRBJ1-2 . . TRBV7-9 TGTGCCAGCAGCTTAAGTGCGGATACGGATGGCTACACCTTC CASSLSADTDGYTF
TRBJ2-1 . TRBD1 TRBV18 TGTGCCAGCTCACCTGGACAGGGGGTTGTTTCCTACAATGAGCAGTTCTTC CASSPGQGVVSYNEQFF
TRBJ1-1 . . TRBV5-8 TGTGCCAGCAGCTTTGGCCGGGGGGTTGAAGCTTTCTTT CASSFGRGVEAFF
TRBJ1-2 . . TRBV6-5 TGTGCCAGCAGTTATCAGGGGTTTGGCTACACCTTC CASSYQGFGYTF
TRBJ1-2 . . TRBV7-2 TGTGCCAGCAGCTTTGACAGGAGTAACTATGGCTACACCTTC CASSFDRSNYGYTF
TRBJ1-1 . TRBD1 TRBV5-1 TGCGCCAGCAGCCGAGGTGGGACAGGCCTAAGCGACACTGAAGCTTTCTTT CASSRGGTGLSDTEAFF
TRBJ2-5 . . TRBV6-6 TGTGCCAGCAGTCCACCGGGGGGCAAGGGGACCCAGTACTTC CASSPPGGKGTQYF
TRBJ2-7 . TRBD1 TRBV5-1 TGCGCCAGCGAAGGGACAGACTACGAGCAGTACTTC CASEGTDYEQYF
TRBJ1-2 . . TRBV30 TGTGCCTGGAGGCGGGGTGGCTACACCTTC CAWRRGGYTF
TRBJ2-7 . TRBD1 TRBV29-1 TGCAGCGTGTCGGGACAGGGAGGTGGGTACGAGCAGTACTTC CSVSGQGGGYEQYF
TRBJ2-5 . . TRBV6-5 TGTGCCAGCAGTTACAGTCCCCTGGAGCAAGAGACCCAGTACTTC CASSYSPLEQETQYF